This is a list of T cell receptor beta chains from one sample in a study of blood T cell repertoires in COVID-19. TCRdb keeps only in-frame clones here, not all; method: immunoSEQ multiplex PCR. Seen here are 150,000 to 200,000 clones, less than 90% observed once, and the top ten hold approximately 15%. Source material: peripheral blood. These receptors were taken from a woman aged 70-85 years with COVID-19, enrolled during active disease. CDR3s include the opening cysteine and the closing phenylalanine or tryptophan. A D gene is named only where the DNA matches it firmly. Expanded clones are given a class, and other clones once, few, many or no size at all.

D gene,V gene,CDR3 length,clone size,J gene,CDR3 protein,CDR3 DNA
-,TRBV5-1,18,-,TRBJ2-1,CASSEGAGVGGSYNEQFF,TGCGCCAGCAGCGAAGGGGCAGGGGTCGGTGGCTCCTACAATGAGCAGTTCTTC
-,TRBV5-4,14,-,TRBJ2-7,CASSFMGGTYEQYF,TGTGCCAGCAGCTTCATGGGGGGAACCTACGAGCAGTACTTC
-,TRBV18,14,once,TRBJ1-1,CASSPVGQNTEAFF,TGTGCCAGCTCACCAGTGGGACAGAACACTGAAGCTTTCTTT
TRBD1,TRBV6-6,12,-,TRBJ1-1,CASSSRQGTAFF,TGTGCCAGCAGTTCGCGACAGGGAACGGCTTTCTTT
-,TRBV15,16,few,TRBJ2-7,CATSKRGGFTSYEQYF,TGTGCCACCAGCAAGCGAGGAGGGTTTACCTCCTACGAGCAGTACTTC
-,TRBV6-1,12,-,TRBJ2-7,CASSEGRWEQYF,TGTGCCAGCAGTGAAGGGAGGTGGGAGCAGTACTTC
-,TRBV6-5,14,-,TRBJ1-3,CASTLGGSGNTIYF,TGTGCCAGCACCCTAGGGGGTTCTGGAAACACCATATATTTT
-,TRBV5-1,13,-,TRBJ1-1,CASSSQLNTEAFF,TGCGCCAGCAGCTCCCAGTTGAACACTGAAGCTTTCTTT
-,TRBV6-5,13,-,TRBJ1-2,CASSSAGPAGYTF,TGTGCCAGCAGTTCCGCGGGGCCAGCCGGCTACACCTTC
-,TRBV6-5,14,-,TRBJ1-4,CASSYSRVGEKLFF,TGTGCCAGCAGTTACTCCAGGGTAGGGGAAAAACTGTTTTTT
-,TRBV19,14,few,TRBJ1-2,CASSIMSRGYGYTF,TGTGCCAGTAGTATAATGTCGCGGGGGTATGGCTACACCTTC
TRBD2,TRBV7-3,16,-,TRBJ2-3,CASSLTSGASTDTQYF,TGTGCCAGCAGCTTAACCAGCGGGGCAAGCACAGATACGCAGTATTTT
-,TRBV5-4,14,-,TRBJ1-2,CASSSRTSKYGYTF,TGTGCCAGCAGCTCAAGGACTTCTAAGTATGGCTACACCTTC
-,TRBV9,12,-,TRBJ1-3,CASSYSGNTIYF,TGTGCCAGCAGCTACTCTGGAAACACCATATATTTT
-,TRBV28,15,-,TRBJ1-2,CASSFGQFLAYGYTF,TGTGCCAGCAGTTTCGGACAGTTCTTAGCCTATGGCTACACCTTC
TRBD1,TRBV5-4,15,-,TRBJ2-3,CASSLGQSSTDTQYF,TGTGCCAGCAGCCTGGGACAGTCTAGCACAGATACGCAGTATTTT
-,TRBV19,13,-,TRBJ2-7,CASSPRSGGEQYF,TGTGCCAGTAGTCCACGGAGCGGCGGGGAGCAGTACTTC
TRBD2,TRBV2,15,once,TRBJ2-2,CASRGTSGNTGELFF,TGTGCCAGCAGGGGGACTAGCGGGAACACCGGGGAGCTGTTTTTT
TRBD1,TRBV15,14,-,TRBJ1-2,CATSPDRAGYGYTF,TGTGCCACCAGCCCAGACAGGGCAGGATATGGCTACACCTTC
TRBD2,TRBV3-1/TRBV3-2,16,-,TRBJ2-1,CASSPSGGRVTNEQFF,TGTGCCAGCAGCCCCTCGGGCGGGAGGGTTACGAATGAGCAGTTCTTC